One and the same sample provided the 11 T cell receptor beta chains below, sequenced in a study of OX40 agonist ivuxolimab in advanced cancers. The method was immunoSEQ multiplex PCR; TCRdb's version includes in-frame clones alone and lacks a portion of them. The data show approximately 80,000 clones, around 92% seen once. The sequencing here drew on CD4+ or CD8+ T cells sorted from blood, taken in a trial of the OX40 agonist ivuxolimab. The receptors originated from an adult with an advanced solid tumor such as melanoma, head and neck, liver or kidney cancer.

This clone has just one count. The chain joins TRBV27 to TRBJ2-2; 7 bases agree with TRBD2. Trimming removed 3 bases from V and 2 bases from J; junction bases left unmatched: 6. Germline assignment: CDR1 MNHEY and CDR2 SMNVEV (reference sequence). The CDR3 runs to 16 residues. CDR3 region: CASSFSGAVNTGELFF. DNA of the CDR3: TGTGCCAGCAGTTTCAGCGGGGCAGTAAACACCGGGGAGCTGTTTTTT.

The chain links TRBV7-3 to TRBJ2-2; D is undetermined. V lost 5 bases, J lost 6 bases, and 13 bases lay in between. This CDR3 has 14 amino acids. Looked up from germline, CDR1 is SGHTA and CDR2 is FQGTGA. As DNA, the CDR3 is TGTGCCAGCAGCCCAAAAGGGCGCGCCGGGGAGCTGTTTTTT. Amino acids: CASSPKGRAGELFF.

The chain joins TRBV7-8 to TRBJ2-7, with a tentative D call TRBD1 (6 bases). V lost 1 base and J 3 bases, leaving 19 bases between the germline ends. Germline V gene lookup returns CDR1 SGHVS and CDR2 FQNEAQ. The CDR3 runs 17 residues. The CDR3, as DNA: TGTGCCAGCAGCTTAGGGGGTTCAGGGGCAGCCCTCTACGAGCAGTACTTC. This translates into CASSLGGSGAALYEQYF.

The chain recombines TRBV9 with TRBJ1-2; a weak D match, TRBD1 (5 bases). CDR1 is SGDLS and CDR2 is YYNGEE in the germline V gene. V lost 3 bases, J lost 8 bases, and 17 bases lay in between. The CDR3 length is 14 residues. CDR3 bases: TGTGCCAGCAGCGCTGAACCGAGGGGCGGGGGCTACACCTTC. Encoded protein: CASSAEPRGGGYTF.

The rearrangement uses TRBV6-5 and TRBJ1-5; 8 bases agree with TRBD1. This CDR3 contains 14 residues. Germline-derived CDR1 and CDR2 are MNHEY and SVGAGI. V shed 8 bases, J shed 7 bases, and the junction held 10 bases outside the gene matches. The CDR3 loop reads CASSKGTGSQPQHF. The CDR3 coding sequence is TGTGCCAGCTCCAAAGGGACAGGCAGCCAGCCCCAGCATTTT.

This chain uses TRBV4-1 with TRBJ2-1; 12 nucleotides line up with TRBD2. The CDR3 consists of 18 residues. With V trimmed by 2 bases and J by 5 bases, 10 bases remained unmatched. CDR1 is MGHRA and CDR2 is YSYEKL in the germline V gene. The CDR3 reads CASSQTPGGTSGHNEQFF. CDR3 DNA sequence: TGCGCCAGCAGCCAAACCCCAGGGGGGACTAGCGGGCACAATGAGCAGTTCTTC.

V and J are TRBV28 and TRBJ1-2; D remains unclear. The V end was cut by 7 bases, the J end by 4 bases, with 10 bases between. The CDR3 runs to 12 residues. Germline V gene lookup returns CDR1 MDHEN and CDR2 SYDVKM. For the CDR3, the DNA is TGTGCCAGCAAGGCGGGGATCTATGGCTACACCTTC. Translation gives CASKAGIYGYTF.

The gene calls are TRBV14 and TRBJ2-3, with 10 bases that match TRBD2. CDR1 and CDR2 from the germline V gene are SGHDN and FVKESK. This CDR3 is built from 17 residues. V lost 2 bases, J lost 2 bases, and 7 bases stayed unmatched. The CDR3 nucleotides are TGTGCCAGCAGCCAACAAACTAGCGGGGTATTCACAGATACGCAGTATTTT. Its translation: CASSQQTSGVFTDTQYF.

This clone appeared a single time. In DNA, the CDR3 is TGTGCCTGGAGTTGGCCGGGACAGGGGATGGAGACCCAGTACTTC. This sequence encodes CAWSWPGQGMETQYF. This rearrangement joins TRBV30 to TRBJ2-5; TRBD1 matches at 10 bases. Germline CDR1 and CDR2: GTSNPN and SVGIG (reference sequence). This CDR3 has 15 amino acids. Trimming cost V 2 bases and J 5 bases; bases outside gene matches: 8.

The V gene is TRBV7-8, the J gene TRBJ1-4; possible D gene TRBD1, 6 bases. Germline CDR1 SGHVS, CDR2 FQNEAQ. The CDR3 loop spans 14 amino acids. V lost 3 bases and J lost 7, with 12 bases in between. The CDR3 region has the DNA TGTGCCAGCAGCTTGGAGGGGGGGGCTGAAAAACTGTTTTTT. As protein: CASSLEGGAEKLFF.

The chain uses TRBV11-3 and TRBJ2-1; TRBD2 matches 8 bases. Germline CDR1 SGHNT, CDR2 YENEEA. V dropped 5 bases and J dropped 0; count of bases not matched to a gene: 3. CDR3 length: 15 residues. CDR3 DNA sequence: TGTGCCAGCAGCCCGCGGGAGGTCTCCTACAATGAGCAGTTCTTC. Protein product: CASSPREVSYNEQFF.